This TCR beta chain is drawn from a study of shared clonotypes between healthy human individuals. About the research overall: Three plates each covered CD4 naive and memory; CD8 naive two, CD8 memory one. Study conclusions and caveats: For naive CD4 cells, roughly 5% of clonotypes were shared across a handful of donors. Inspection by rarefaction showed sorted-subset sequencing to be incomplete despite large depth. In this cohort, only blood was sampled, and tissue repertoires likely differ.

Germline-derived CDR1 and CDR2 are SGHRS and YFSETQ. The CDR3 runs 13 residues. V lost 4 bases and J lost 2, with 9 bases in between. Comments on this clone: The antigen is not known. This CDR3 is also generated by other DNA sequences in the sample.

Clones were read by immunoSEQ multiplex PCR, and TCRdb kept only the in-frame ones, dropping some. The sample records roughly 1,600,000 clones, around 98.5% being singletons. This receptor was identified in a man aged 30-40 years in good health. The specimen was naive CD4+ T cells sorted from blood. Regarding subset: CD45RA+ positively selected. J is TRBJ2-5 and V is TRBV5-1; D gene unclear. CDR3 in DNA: TGCGCCAGCAGCAACTCACCTCAAGAGACCCAGTACTTC. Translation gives CASSNSPQETQYF.